The rows below give T cell receptor beta chains drawn from one sample of a study of CD8 T cells in ankylosing spondylitis. TCRdb called the 5' RACE reads again in MiXCR, with one record for every CDR3 protein. The sample records 250,000 to 400,000 distinct CDR3 sequences, 11% being singletons. What was sequenced was blood, either unsorted or a sorted T cell fraction (not recorded which). These receptors originate from a female donor with ankylosing spondylitis or in good health (not recorded which). Both conserved end residues are part of each CDR3. The order of the fields is clone size, V gene, D gene, J gene, CDR3 protein, CDR3 DNA. A D gene is named only where the DNA matches it firmly. Rows give clone size only sometimes, using once, few, many, or a class for an expanded clone.

>many|TRBV28|NA|TRBJ1-5
CASSTPGTPQHF
TGTGCCAGCAGTACCCCAGGGACGCCCCAGCATTTT
>many|TRBV12-3/TRBV12-4|NA|TRBJ1-2
CASSYRERGYGYTF
TGTGCCAGCAGTTACCGGGAAAGAGGGTATGGCTACACCTTC
>few|TRBV7-9|TRBD1|TRBJ1-4
CASSSGQGASNEKLFF
TGTGCCAGCAGCTCGGGACAGGGGGCCTCTAATGAAAAACTGTTTTTT
>many|TRBV7-9|NA|TRBJ2-7
CASSLVGKQYF
TGTGCCAGCAGCTTAGTCGGGAAGCAGTACTTC
>NA|TRBV5-1|NA|TRBJ2-3
CASRQGFTDTQYF
TGCGCCAGCAGACAGGGTTTCACAGATACGCAGTATTTT
>many|TRBV5-1|NA|TRBJ2-3
CASSIAPGDTDTQYF
TGCGCCAGCAGTATTGCTCCAGGGGACACAGATACGCAGTATTTT
>many|TRBV20-1|NA|TRBJ2-1
CSARDLGLTSSYNEQFF
TGCAGTGCTAGAGATTTAGGGCTGACGAGCTCCTACAATGAGCAGTTCTTC
>many|TRBV10-3|TRBD2|TRBJ2-3
CAIRASGGTHGTQYF
TGTGCCATCAGAGCCAGCGGGGGGACCCATGGGACGCAGTATTTT
>few|TRBV28|TRBD2|TRBJ2-3
CASSPESGRPGDTQYF
TGTGCCAGCAGTCCCGAGAGCGGGAGGCCGGGGGATACGCAGTATTTT
>few|TRBV30|NA|TRBJ1-5
CAWSASSNQPQHF
TGTGCCTGGAGTGCCTCCAGCAATCAGCCCCAGCATTTT
>many|TRBV5-1|NA|TRBJ2-1
CASSPSGLNSYNEQFF
TGCGCCAGCAGCCCCTCTGGACTTAATTCCTACAATGAGCAGTTCTTC
>many|TRBV28|NA|TRBJ1-2
CASSLDTAAYGYTF
TGTGCCAGCAGTTTGGATACGGCCGCCTATGGCTACACCTTC
>many|TRBV24-1|NA|TRBJ2-2
CATSDPTLAPTGELFF
TGTGCCACCAGTGATCCCACCTTAGCCCCCACCGGGGAGCTGTTTTTT
>NA|TRBV7-9|NA|TRBJ2-7
CASSFVGSYYEQYF
TGTGCCAGCAGCTTCGTCGGGAGTTACTACGAGCAGTACTTC
>many|TRBV5-8|NA|TRBJ1-4
CASSLQAIATNEKLFF
TGTGCCAGCAGCTTGCAGGCAATCGCAACTAATGAAAAACTGTTTTTT
>NA|TRBV12-3/TRBV12-4|TRBD2|TRBJ2-2
CASSMTSGANTGELFF
TGTGCCAGCAGTATGACTAGCGGAGCGAACACCGGGGAGCTGTTTTTT
>NA|TRBV20-1|NA|TRBJ2-5
CSGRAWGETQYF
TGCTCTGGCCGGGCCTGGGGGGAGACCCAGTACTTC
>NA|TRBV4-2|TRBD2|TRBJ2-5
CASSQGERGGVETQYF
TGTGCCAGCAGCCAAGGGGAACGGGGGGGCGTAGAGACCCAGTACTTC
>many|TRBV29-1|NA|TRBJ1-1
CSVSGQTNTEAFF
TGCAGCGTCTCCGGACAGACTAACACTGAAGCTTTCTTT
>many|TRBV5-1|NA|TRBJ1-3
CASQQSSGNTIYF
TGCGCCAGCCAGCAGAGCTCTGGAAACACCATATATTTT
>many|TRBV2|NA|TRBJ2-3
CASTGADTQYF
TGTGCCAGTACCGGGGCAGATACGCAGTATTTT
>few|TRBV5-1|NA|TRBJ2-7
CASSFDPPRGYEQYF
TGCGCCAGCAGCTTCGACCCCCCACGGGGCTACGAGCAGTACTTC
>NA|TRBV5-1|TRBD2|TRBJ2-5
CASSGPFRGEETQYF
TGCGCCAGCAGCGGCCCGTTTCGGGGGGAAGAGACCCAGTACTTC
>many|TRBV19|NA|TRBJ1-4
CASSSDGKLFF
TGTGCCAGTAGTTCTGATGGAAAACTGTTTTTT
>many|TRBV28|TRBD2|TRBJ2-3
CATRGLAVTDTQYF
TGTGCCACCCGAGGACTAGCGGTCACAGATACGCAGTATTTT
>NA|TRBV4-1|NA|TRBJ2-2
CASSQESKVAGELFF
TGCGCCAGCAGCCAAGAGTCAAAGGTTGCCGGGGAGCTGTTTTTT
>NA|TRBV3-1|TRBD2|TRBJ2-3
CASSQDGASGGANTDTQYF
TGTGCCAGCAGCCAAGATGGGGCTAGCGGGGGGGCCAACACAGATACGCAGTATTTT
>NA|TRBV30|TRBD2|TRBJ2-1
CAWSVGGGAFNEQFF
TGTGCCTGGAGTGTGGGCGGGGGGGCCTTCAATGAGCAGTTCTTC
>many|TRBV20-1|TRBD2|TRBJ2-3
CSALAGGSGIDTQYF
TGCAGTGCACTCGCGGGTGGTAGCGGGATAGATACGCAGTATTTT
>many|TRBV12-3/TRBV12-4|NA|TRBJ2-2
CASRPSGAPGELFF
TGTGCCAGCCGACCTTCGGGGGCTCCCGGGGAGCTGTTTTTT